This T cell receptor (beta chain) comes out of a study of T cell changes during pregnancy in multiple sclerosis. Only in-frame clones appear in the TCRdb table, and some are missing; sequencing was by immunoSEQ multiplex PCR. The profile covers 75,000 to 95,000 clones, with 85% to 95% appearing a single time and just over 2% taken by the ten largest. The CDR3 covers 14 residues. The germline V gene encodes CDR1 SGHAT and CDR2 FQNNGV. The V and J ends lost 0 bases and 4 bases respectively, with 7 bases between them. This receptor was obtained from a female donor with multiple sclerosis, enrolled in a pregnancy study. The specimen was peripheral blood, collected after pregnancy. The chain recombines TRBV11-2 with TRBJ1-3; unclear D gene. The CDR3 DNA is TGTGCCAGCAGCTTAGAGGCAGAAGGAAACACCATATATTTT. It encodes CASSLEAEGNTIYF.